The 3 T cell receptor beta chains below come from one sample, sequenced in a study of neurological immune-mediated disorders. TCRdb analysed the 5' RACE reads with MiXCR anew, one entry per CDR3 protein. The sample gives under 90,000 distinct CDR3 sequences, over 9% of which show up once; more than 1.5% is in the top ten. The sample consisted of PBMCs. These receptors came from a man aged 40-49 years in good health.

This clonotype was seen a handful of times. The chain combines TRBV25-1 with TRBJ2-2; D is uncertain. The germline V gene encodes CDR1 MGHDK and CDR2 SYGVNS. Between the trimmed V and J ends, which lost 4 bases and 6 bases, there was a span of 6 bases. CDR3 length: 12 amino acids. The CDR3 coding sequence is TGTGCCAGCAGTGTAATGCCCGGGGAGCTGTTTTTT. It encodes CASSVMPGELFF.

The chain joins TRBV5-6 to TRBJ1-1; D perhaps matches TRBD1 (5 bases). Germline assignment: CDR1 SGHDT and CDR2 YYEEEE. The V gene lost 3 bases and the J gene lost 3 bases, with 18 bases spanning the gap. The CDR3 is 16 amino acids. The CDR3 spells CASSYGSGMGYTEAFF. The CDR3 DNA sequence: TGTGCCAGCAGCTATGGTTCAGGGATGGGGTACACTGAAGCTTTCTTT.

The chain joins TRBV6-6 to TRBJ2-5; D perhaps matches TRBD2 (5 bases). The V and J ends lost 6 bases and 1 base respectively, with 12 bases between them. The CDR3 has 14 amino acids. In germline, CDR1 is MNHNY, CDR2 SVGAGI (reference sequence). The CDR3 DNA reads TGTGCCAGCAGCGACGGACTGCCCCAAGAGACCCAGTACTTC. It codes for CASSDGLPQETQYF.